This T cell receptor beta chain was found in a study of T cell responses to AZD1222 COVID-19 vaccine. Germline CDR1 LNHNV, CDR2 YYDKDF (reference sequence). The CDR3 runs to 16 residues. Trimming pared 4 bases from V and 7 bases from J, leaving 22 bases between. TCRdb's copy holds only in-frame clones and misses some; the assay was immunoSEQ multiplex PCR. The sample lists some 150,000 clones, around 86% seen once, with over 4% in the top ten. The study, taken as a whole, reports: Baseline seropositivity occurred in only 5 or 6 AZD1222 recipients. The donor group comprised mostly white British people and more females; the analysis possibly underestimated clonal diversity. There were repertoire samples only from the period after the peak T cell response. Nearly half of unique spike-specific TCRs reportedly avoided B.1.351 and B.1.1.7 mutated regions.

A word on this clone: Its antigen is undetermined.

Sequencing was performed on peripheral blood, taken on day 0 of MenACWY control vaccination. The clonotype originates from an adult in good health. V gene TRBV15 combines with J gene TRBJ1-2; D remains ambiguous. The CDR3 region is CATSKALEQRKSGYTF. The CDR3 coding sequence is TGTGCCACCAGCAAGGCCCTGGAGCAGAGAAAGAGTGGCTACACCTTC.